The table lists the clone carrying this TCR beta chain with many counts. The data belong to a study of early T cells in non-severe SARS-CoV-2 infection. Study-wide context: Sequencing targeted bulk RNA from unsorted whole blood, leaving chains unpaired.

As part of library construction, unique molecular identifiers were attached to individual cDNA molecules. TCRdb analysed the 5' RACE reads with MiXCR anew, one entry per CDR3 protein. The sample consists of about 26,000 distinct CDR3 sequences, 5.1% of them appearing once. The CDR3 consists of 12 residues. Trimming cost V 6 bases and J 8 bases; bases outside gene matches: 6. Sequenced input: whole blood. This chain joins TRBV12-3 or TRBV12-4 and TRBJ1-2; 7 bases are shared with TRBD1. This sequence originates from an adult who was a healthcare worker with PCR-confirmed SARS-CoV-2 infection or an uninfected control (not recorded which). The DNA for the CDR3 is TGTGCCAGCAGGACAGGGTTTTCAGGCTACACCTTC. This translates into CASRTGFSGYTF.